This T cell receptor beta chain was documented in a study of blood T cell repertoires in COVID-19. Study background: Acute and convalescent COVID-19 samples came from the United States, Italy and Spain. PBMCs, B-cell-depleted T cells, or T cells were the source of the cDNA or gDNA that made up the material.

Germline lookup yields CDR1 ENHRY and CDR2 SYGVKD. The germline V and J ends were trimmed by 3 bases and 1 base, with 12 bases remaining between them. The CDR3 is 15 residues long. Authors' processing steps: Estimated nucleated cell counts came from reference gene primer amplification. Libraries were prepared by immunoSEQ multiplex PCR; TCRdb keeps only in-frame clonotypes and omits some of them. The DNA was the basis for D and trimming; V, J and clone size are from that table. The sample holds roughly 57,000 clones; roughly 90% are singletons and the top ten take 20%. The V gene is TRBV10-3, the J gene TRBJ1-2, with TRBD1 as a possible D gene (6 bases). The sample taken for sequencing was peripheral blood. The clonotype was recovered from a human donor in a cohort sampled during active COVID-19. Here the CDR3 DNA reads TGTGCCATCAGTGATCGGGGGGGGCGTAACTATGGCTACACCTTC. This sequence encodes CAISDRGGRNYGYTF.